Listed below are T cell receptor beta chains from one sample, sequenced in a study of blood T cell repertoires in COVID-19. Some clones are missing from TCRdb's copy, which holds only in-frame ones; the method was immunoSEQ multiplex PCR. The table records 130,000 or so clones, approximately 84% of them present only once. The sequenced sample was peripheral blood. The receptors derive from a woman older than 75 with acute or convalescent COVID-19. CDR3s include the opening cysteine and the closing phenylalanine or tryptophan. The D gene is left open where the match is weak. Expanded clones get a size class; other rows say once, few or many, or leave the size out.

v_call: TRBV5-1; clone_size: NA; j_call: TRBJ2-1; d_call: NA; cdr3_length: 17; cdr3_aa: CASSQYSGTLRNNEQFF; cdr3_nt: TGCGCCAGCAGCCAATACTCCGGGACTTTGAGGAACAATGAGCAGTTCTTC
v_call: TRBV6-6; clone_size: NA; j_call: TRBJ1-4; d_call: NA; cdr3_length: 15; cdr3_aa: CASSYSSATNEKLFF; cdr3_nt: TGTGCCAGCAGTTACTCGTCCGCAACTAATGAAAAACTGTTTTTT
v_call: TRBV6-5; clone_size: NA; j_call: TRBJ2-5; d_call: TRBD2; cdr3_length: 15; cdr3_aa: CASSYLAGGPGAQYF; cdr3_nt: TGTGCCAGCAGTTACCTAGCGGGGGGCCCAGGGGCCCAGTACTTC
v_call: TRBV7-2; clone_size: NA; j_call: TRBJ2-7; d_call: TRBD2; cdr3_length: 16; cdr3_aa: CASSSRQRGGAYEQYF; cdr3_nt: TGTGCCAGCAGCTCCCGCCAGCGGGGGGGGGCTTACGAGCAGTACTTC
v_call: TRBV18; clone_size: NA; j_call: TRBJ2-7; d_call: NA; cdr3_length: 13; cdr3_aa: CASSPLSGLEQYF; cdr3_nt: TGTGCCAGCTCACCACTATCAGGGCTCGAGCAGTACTTC
v_call: TRBV7-2; clone_size: NA; j_call: TRBJ2-3; d_call: NA; cdr3_length: 14; cdr3_aa: CASSPSPGPDTQYF; cdr3_nt: TGTGCCAGCAGCCCATCCCCAGGGCCAGATACGCAGTATTTT
v_call: TRBV6-5; clone_size: NA; j_call: TRBJ2-3; d_call: TRBD2; cdr3_length: 16; cdr3_aa: CASSYSGTRSTDTQYF; cdr3_nt: TGTGCCAGCAGTTACTCGGGGACTAGAAGCACAGATACGCAGTATTTT
v_call: TRBV4-1; clone_size: NA; j_call: TRBJ1-4; d_call: TRBD1; cdr3_length: 15; cdr3_aa: CASSLSGTGPEKLFF; cdr3_nt: TGCGCCAGCAGCCTCTCCGGGACAGGCCCAGAAAAACTGTTTTTT
v_call: TRBV30; clone_size: NA; j_call: TRBJ1-5; d_call: TRBD1; cdr3_length: 14; cdr3_aa: CAWSRQGGDQPQHF; cdr3_nt: TGTGCCTGGAGTAGACAGGGGGGAGATCAGCCCCAGCATTTT
v_call: TRBV10-3; clone_size: NA; j_call: TRBJ2-5; d_call: NA; cdr3_length: 16; cdr3_aa: CAISESPTHPGETQYF; cdr3_nt: TGTGCCATCAGTGAGTCCCCCACACACCCAGGGGAGACCCAGTACTTC
v_call: TRBV7-2; clone_size: once; j_call: TRBJ2-7; d_call: NA; cdr3_length: 15; cdr3_aa: CASSLTVRSIYEQYF; cdr3_nt: TGTGCCAGCAGCTTAACGGTTCGGAGTATCTACGAGCAGTACTTC
v_call: TRBV19; clone_size: NA; j_call: TRBJ2-1; d_call: TRBD2; cdr3_length: 14; cdr3_aa: CASSSGLAGGEQFF; cdr3_nt: TGTGCCAGTAGTAGTGGACTAGCGGGAGGGGAGCAGTTCTTC
v_call: TRBV7-9; clone_size: NA; j_call: TRBJ2-1; d_call: TRBD1; cdr3_length: 18; cdr3_aa: CASSSSPQGFLSYNEQFF; cdr3_nt: TGTGCCAGCAGCTCCAGCCCACAGGGGTTTTTGTCCTACAATGAGCAGTTCTTC
v_call: TRBV3-1/TRBV3-2; clone_size: NA; j_call: TRBJ2-5; d_call: NA; cdr3_length: 14; cdr3_aa: CASSQDLRGETQYF; cdr3_nt: TGTGCCAGCAGCCAAGATCTAAGAGGAGAGACCCAGTACTTC
v_call: TRBV6-2/TRBV6-3; clone_size: NA; j_call: TRBJ2-3; d_call: NA; cdr3_length: 18; cdr3_aa: CASSYGGGGARFADTQYF; cdr3_nt: TGTGCCAGCAGTTACGGAGGAGGGGGGGCCCGGTTCGCAGATACGCAGTATTTT
v_call: TRBV19; clone_size: once; j_call: TRBJ1-3; d_call: NA; cdr3_length: 14; cdr3_aa: CASSIASSGNTIYF; cdr3_nt: TGTGCCAGTAGTATCGCCAGCTCTGGAAACACCATATATTTT
v_call: TRBV30; clone_size: NA; j_call: TRBJ2-5; d_call: TRBD2; cdr3_length: 16; cdr3_aa: CAWSVGAGGRQETQYF; cdr3_nt: TGTGCCTGGAGTGTAGGAGCGGGGGGCCGCCAAGAGACCCAGTACTTC
v_call: TRBV3-1/TRBV3-2; clone_size: few; j_call: TRBJ2-5; d_call: TRBD2; cdr3_length: 16; cdr3_aa: CASSQDRLAVGGTQYF; cdr3_nt: TGTGCCAGCAGCCAAGACAGACTAGCGGTGGGAGGGACCCAGTACTTC
v_call: TRBV19; clone_size: NA; j_call: TRBJ1-3; d_call: TRBD1; cdr3_length: 16; cdr3_aa: CASSIQGQGSGNTIYF; cdr3_nt: TGTGCCAGTAGTATACAAGGACAGGGCTCTGGAAACACCATATATTTT
v_call: TRBV4-3; clone_size: once; j_call: TRBJ2-3; d_call: TRBD1; cdr3_length: 15; cdr3_aa: CASSQFGTGSDTQYF; cdr3_nt: TGCGCCAGCAGCCAATTCGGGACAGGGAGCGATACGCAGTATTTT
v_call: TRBV5-1; clone_size: NA; j_call: TRBJ2-1; d_call: NA; cdr3_length: 14; cdr3_aa: CASWPGYTGNEQFF; cdr3_nt: TGCGCCAGCTGGCCCGGCTACACGGGGAATGAGCAGTTCTTC
v_call: TRBV7-2; clone_size: few; j_call: TRBJ2-5; d_call: TRBD2; cdr3_length: 13; cdr3_aa: CASSGTREETQYF; cdr3_nt: TGTGCCAGCAGCGGGACTAGGGAAGAGACCCAGTACTTC
v_call: TRBV6-5; clone_size: NA; j_call: TRBJ1-2; d_call: TRBD1; cdr3_length: 14; cdr3_aa: CASRQGGQGDGYTF; cdr3_nt: TGTGCCAGCAGACAGGGGGGGCAGGGTGATGGCTACACCTTC
v_call: TRBV6-5; clone_size: NA; j_call: TRBJ1-5; d_call: NA; cdr3_length: 14; cdr3_aa: CASSQGERDQPQHF; cdr3_nt: TGTGCCAGCTCGCAGGGAGAGCGGGATCAGCCCCAGCATTTT
v_call: TRBV6-1; clone_size: NA; j_call: TRBJ2-7; d_call: TRBD1; cdr3_length: 16; cdr3_aa: CASSEAGGQGVYEQYF; cdr3_nt: TGTGCCAGCAGTGAAGCGGGGGGACAGGGGGTATACGAGCAGTACTTC
v_call: TRBV3-1/TRBV3-2; clone_size: NA; j_call: TRBJ2-3; d_call: NA; cdr3_length: 12; cdr3_aa: CASSQLKYTQYF; cdr3_nt: TGTGCCAGCAGCCAACTAAAGTATACGCAGTATTTT
v_call: TRBV18; clone_size: NA; j_call: TRBJ2-1; d_call: NA; cdr3_length: 18; cdr3_aa: CASSPFSTGVAPYNEQFF; cdr3_nt: TGTGCCAGCTCACCTTTCTCCACGGGAGTCGCCCCCTACAATGAGCAGTTCTTC
v_call: TRBV5-1; clone_size: NA; j_call: TRBJ2-3; d_call: TRBD2; cdr3_length: 16; cdr3_aa: CASSLGTSGGLDTQYF; cdr3_nt: TGCGCCAGCAGCTTGGGCACTAGCGGGGGTTTAGATACGCAGTATTTT
v_call: TRBV18; clone_size: NA; j_call: TRBJ1-3; d_call: TRBD1; cdr3_length: 15; cdr3_aa: CASSQDRGAGNTIYF; cdr3_nt: TGTGCCAGCTCACAGGACAGGGGTGCTGGAAACACCATATATTTT
v_call: TRBV5-1; clone_size: NA; j_call: TRBJ2-7; d_call: TRBD1; cdr3_length: 15; cdr3_aa: CASSLSPGQSYEQYF; cdr3_nt: TGCGCCAGCAGCTTGTCTCCGGGACAGTCCTACGAGCAGTACTTC
v_call: TRBV18; clone_size: NA; j_call: TRBJ2-7; d_call: NA; cdr3_length: 15; cdr3_aa: CASSPPGTLDHEQYF; cdr3_nt: TGTGCCAGCTCACCACCCGGTACGCTAGACCACGAGCAGTACTTC
v_call: TRBV5-1; clone_size: few; j_call: TRBJ1-2; d_call: NA; cdr3_length: 20; cdr3_aa: CASSLGARFYLPGVNYGYTF; cdr3_nt: TGCGCCAGCAGCTTGGGGGCCCGGTTCTACCTTCCGGGGGTTAACTATGGCTACACCTTC
v_call: TRBV2; clone_size: NA; j_call: TRBJ2-2; d_call: TRBD1; cdr3_length: 17; cdr3_aa: CASMTSPRTGSAGELFF; cdr3_nt: TGTGCCAGCATGACATCGCCGAGGACAGGGTCTGCCGGGGAGCTGTTTTTT
v_call: TRBV18; clone_size: few; j_call: TRBJ1-5; d_call: TRBD1; cdr3_length: 15; cdr3_aa: CASSDRAYSNQPQHF; cdr3_nt: TGTGCCAGCTCCGACAGGGCTTATAGCAATCAGCCCCAGCATTTT
v_call: TRBV5-1; clone_size: NA; j_call: TRBJ2-3; d_call: TRBD2; cdr3_length: 17; cdr3_aa: CASSFSGGWSPADTQYF; cdr3_nt: TGCGCCAGCAGCTTTAGCGGGGGGTGGTCCCCGGCAGATACGCAGTATTTT
v_call: TRBV29-1; clone_size: NA; j_call: TRBJ1-2; d_call: NA; cdr3_length: 14; cdr3_aa: CSVGPVLSMFGYTF; cdr3_nt: TGCAGCGTTGGCCCCGTCCTATCTATGTTCGGCTACACCTTC
v_call: TRBV9; clone_size: NA; j_call: TRBJ1-4; d_call: TRBD1; cdr3_length: 16; cdr3_aa: CASSAGTGRVNEKLFF; cdr3_nt: TGTGCCAGCAGCGCCGGGACAGGGAGGGTAAATGAAAAACTGTTTTTT
v_call: TRBV6-2/TRBV6-3; clone_size: NA; j_call: TRBJ2-1; d_call: TRBD2; cdr3_length: 17; cdr3_aa: CASSYSDGTSRRGEQFF; cdr3_nt: TGTGCCAGCAGTTACTCGGATGGGACTAGCAGGAGGGGTGAGCAGTTCTTC
v_call: TRBV2; clone_size: NA; j_call: TRBJ2-7; d_call: NA; cdr3_length: 13; cdr3_aa: CASSEGSTSEQYF; cdr3_nt: TGTGCCAGCAGTGAAGGGAGTACTAGCGAGCAGTACTTC
v_call: TRBV5-1; clone_size: NA; j_call: TRBJ1-6; d_call: TRBD1; cdr3_length: 17; cdr3_aa: CASSLEGQGIVDSPLHF; cdr3_nt: TGCGCCAGCAGCTTGGAGGGACAGGGGATAGTGGATTCACCCCTCCACTTT
v_call: TRBV7-2; clone_size: NA; j_call: TRBJ2-7; d_call: TRBD2; cdr3_length: 15; cdr3_aa: CASRTGTSGAYEQYF; cdr3_nt: TGTGCCAGCAGGACCGGGACTAGCGGAGCCTACGAGCAGTACTTC
v_call: TRBV7-9; clone_size: NA; j_call: TRBJ2-3; d_call: NA; cdr3_length: 19; cdr3_aa: CASSPNAGGRGGHTDTQYF; cdr3_nt: TGTGCCAGCAGCCCAAATGCGGGTGGCCGAGGGGGTCACACAGATACGCAGTATTTT
v_call: TRBV2; clone_size: once; j_call: TRBJ1-4; d_call: NA; cdr3_length: 13; cdr3_aa: CASSVYGSEKLFF; cdr3_nt: TGTGCCAGCAGTGTGTACGGGAGTGAAAAACTGTTTTTT
v_call: TRBV4-3; clone_size: NA; j_call: TRBJ2-6; d_call: NA; cdr3_length: 15; cdr3_aa: CASSQASGGANVLTF; cdr3_nt: TGCGCCAGCAGCCAAGCCTCGGGAGGGGCCAACGTCCTGACTTTC
v_call: TRBV19; clone_size: NA; j_call: TRBJ1-2; d_call: NA; cdr3_length: 15; cdr3_aa: CASSIDSRVYDGYTF; cdr3_nt: TGTGCCAGTAGTATTGATTCCAGGGTATACGATGGCTACACCTTC
v_call: TRBV4-3; clone_size: NA; j_call: TRBJ1-2; d_call: NA; cdr3_length: 15; cdr3_aa: CASSQGSWSNVGYTF; cdr3_nt: TGCGCCAGCAGCCAAGGGAGTTGGTCTAATGTTGGCTACACCTTC